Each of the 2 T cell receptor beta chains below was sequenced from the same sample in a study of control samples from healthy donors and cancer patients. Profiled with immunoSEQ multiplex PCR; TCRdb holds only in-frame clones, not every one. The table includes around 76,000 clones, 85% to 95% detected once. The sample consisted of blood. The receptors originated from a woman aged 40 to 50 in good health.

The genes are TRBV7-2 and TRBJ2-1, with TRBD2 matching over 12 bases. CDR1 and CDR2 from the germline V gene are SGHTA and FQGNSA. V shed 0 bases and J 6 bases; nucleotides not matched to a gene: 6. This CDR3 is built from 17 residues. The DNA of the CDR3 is TGTGCCAGCAGCTTAGCGCCTGGACTAGCGGGAAGCAATGAGCAGTTCTTC. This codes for CASSLAPGLAGSNEQFF. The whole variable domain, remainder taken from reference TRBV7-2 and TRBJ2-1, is GAGVSQSPSNKVTEKGKDVELRCDPISGHTALYWYRQSLGQGLEFLIYFQGNSAPDKSGLPSDRFSAERTGGSVSTLTIQRTQQEDSAVYLCASSLAPGLAGSNEQFFGPGTRLTVL.

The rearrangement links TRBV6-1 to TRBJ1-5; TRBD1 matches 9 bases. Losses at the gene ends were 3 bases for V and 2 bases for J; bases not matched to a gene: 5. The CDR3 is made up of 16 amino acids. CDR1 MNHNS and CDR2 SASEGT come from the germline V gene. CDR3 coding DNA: TGTGCCAGCAGTGACCCGGGACAGGGACGCAATCAGCCCCAGCATTTT. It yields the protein CASSDPGQGRNQPQHF.